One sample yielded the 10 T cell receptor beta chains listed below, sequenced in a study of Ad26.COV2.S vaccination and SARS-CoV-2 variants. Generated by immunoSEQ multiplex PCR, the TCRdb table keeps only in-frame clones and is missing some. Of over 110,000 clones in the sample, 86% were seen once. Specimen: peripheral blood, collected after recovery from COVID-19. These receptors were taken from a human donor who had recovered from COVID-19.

CDR3 loop: CASSHTVFGANVLTF. DNA of the CDR3: TGCGCCAGCAGCCATACGGTTTTCGGGGCCAACGTCCTGACTTTC. The chain recombines TRBV4-1 with TRBJ2-6; the D is unclear. Looked up from germline, CDR1 is MGHRA and CDR2 is YSYEKL. There are 15 residues in the CDR3. Trimming left V 3 bases short and J 4 bases short, with 10 bases between.

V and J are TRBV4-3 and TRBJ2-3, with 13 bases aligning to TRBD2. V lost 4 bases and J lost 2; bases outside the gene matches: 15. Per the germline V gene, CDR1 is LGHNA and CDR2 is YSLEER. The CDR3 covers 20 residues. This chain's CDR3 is CASSPGGVSGTSGATDTQYF. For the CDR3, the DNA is TGCGCCAGCAGCCCGGGCGGAGTCAGCGGGACTAGCGGGGCCACAGATACGCAGTATTTT.

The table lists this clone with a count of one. The CDR3 DNA reads TGTGCCAGCAGTTTCGGCGGCGGAGAGCTGTTTTTT. This codes for CASSFGGGELFF. This sequence joins TRBV28 and TRBJ2-2; D gene unclear. Per the germline V gene, CDR1 is MDHEN and CDR2 is SYDVKM. The CDR3 covers 12 residues. Trimming shortened V by 3 bases and J by 11 bases, and 10 bases separated the two germline ends. Combining the CDR3 with reference TRBV28 and TRBJ2-2 gives the whole variable domain DVKVTQSSRYLVKRTGEKVFLECVQDMDHENMFWYRQDPGLGLRLIYFSYDVKMKEKGDIPEGYSVSREKKERFSLILESASTNQTSMYLCASSFGGGELFFGEGSRLTVL.

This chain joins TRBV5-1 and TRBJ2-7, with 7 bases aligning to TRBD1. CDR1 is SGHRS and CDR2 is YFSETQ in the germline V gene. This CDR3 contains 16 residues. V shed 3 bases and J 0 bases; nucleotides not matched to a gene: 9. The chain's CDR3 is CASSSKDRLFSYEQYF. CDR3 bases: TGCGCCAGCAGCTCCAAGGACAGGCTTTTCTCCTACGAGCAGTACTTC.

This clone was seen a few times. In DNA form, the CDR3 reads TGTGCTAGTGGTTTCGGCCTGGGCAATCTTGGGATGAACACTGAAGCTTTCTTT. Translating gives CASGFGLGNLGMNTEAFF. The chain combines TRBV12-5 with TRBJ1-1; no definite D call. The CDR3 is 18 amino acids. V shed 3 bases and J shed 0 bases, with 20 bases lying between them. Germline-derived CDR1 and CDR2 are LGHNT and FRNRAP.

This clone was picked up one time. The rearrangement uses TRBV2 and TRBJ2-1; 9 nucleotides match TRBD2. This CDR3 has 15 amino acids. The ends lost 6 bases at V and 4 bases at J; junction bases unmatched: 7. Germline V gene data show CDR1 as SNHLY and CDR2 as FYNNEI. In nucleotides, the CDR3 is TGTGCCAGCAGGGGAGCGGGGGGCCCGTACAATGAGCAGTTCTTC. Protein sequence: CASRGAGGPYNEQFF.

The CDR3 protein is CASSFGWGYTF. The CDR3 nucleotides are TGTGCCAGCAGTTTTGGGTGGGGCTACACCTTC. The rearrangement joins TRBV12-3 or TRBV12-4 to TRBJ1-2; the D is unclear. Trimming pared 3 bases from V and 8 bases from J, leaving 7 bases between. CDR3 length: 11 residues.

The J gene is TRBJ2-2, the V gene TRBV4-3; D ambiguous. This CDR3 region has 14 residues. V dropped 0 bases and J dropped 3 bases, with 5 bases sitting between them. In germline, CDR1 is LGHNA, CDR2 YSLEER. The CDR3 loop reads CASSQDSYTGELFF. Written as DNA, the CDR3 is TGCGCCAGCAGCCAAGACAGCTACACCGGGGAGCTGTTTTTT.

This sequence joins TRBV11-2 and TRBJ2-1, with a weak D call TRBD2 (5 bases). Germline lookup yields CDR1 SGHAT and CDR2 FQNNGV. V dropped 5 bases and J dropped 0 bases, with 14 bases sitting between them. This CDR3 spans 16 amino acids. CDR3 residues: CASSNSVRGSYNEQFF. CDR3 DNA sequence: TGTGCCAGCAGCAATAGCGTACGGGGCTCCTACAATGAGCAGTTCTTC.

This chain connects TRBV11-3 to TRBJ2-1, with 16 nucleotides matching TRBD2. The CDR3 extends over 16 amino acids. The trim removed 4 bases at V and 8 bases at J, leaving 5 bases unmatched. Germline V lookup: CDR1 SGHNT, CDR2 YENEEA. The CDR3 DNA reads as TGTGCCAGCAGCTCATCGGGACTAGCGGGAGGGTATGAGCAGTTCTTC. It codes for CASSSSGLAGGYEQFF. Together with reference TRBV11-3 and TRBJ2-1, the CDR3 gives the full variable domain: EAGVVQSPRYKIIEKKQPVAFWCNPISGHNTLYWYLQNLGQGPELLIRYENEEAVDDSQLPKDRFSAERLKGVDSTLKIQPAELGDSAVYLCASSSSGLAGGYEQFFGPGTRLTVL.